This TCR beta chain was recorded in a study of blood T cell repertoires in COVID-19. Study-wide context: Sources were T cells, B-cell-depleted T cells, or PBMCs; the material itself was cDNA or gDNA.

Using immunoSEQ multiplex PCR, the repertoire was profiled, and TCRdb retains in-frame clones only, with some absent. The sample has some 300,000 clones; approximately 88% are singletons. The CDR3 extends over 16 amino acids. Trimming took 4 bases from V and 4 from J, leaving 18 bases between them. Germline CDR1 and CDR2: KGHDR and SFDVKD. The gene calls are TRBV24-1 and TRBJ2-5; maybe TRBD2 (7 bases). The TCR originated in a woman in her twenties or thirties who had recovered from COVID-19. Input material: peripheral blood. CDR3: CATSDQGRGGRETQYF. Here the CDR3 DNA reads TGTGCCACCAGTGACCAGGGGAGGGGGGGCCGAGAGACCCAGTACTTC.